This T cell receptor beta chain was sequenced in a study of T-cell memory formation after mild COVID-19. General study points: While clones contracting from day 15 to 85 were balanced between CD4 and CD8, later expanders leaned CD4+. The finding that pre-infection memory included some responding clones suggested that cross-reactive memory joined. Mostly located in CM and EM were contracting CD4+ clones, with contracting CD8+ clones located in EMRA.

V lost 8 bases to trimming and J lost 7 bases; unmatched junction nucleotides: 7. This CDR3 region has 14 residues. Germline CDR1 reads PRHDT; CDR2 reads FYEKMQ (reference sequence). cDNA libraries for TCR alpha and TCR beta, carrying sample barcodes and UMIs, came from 5'RACE with constant-segment primers. MiXCR, applied by TCRdb to the 5' RACE reads, yields one record per CDR3 protein. The data contain roughly 100,000 distinct CDR3 sequences, around 12% of them singletons. This clonotype was picked up a small number of times. Its antigen is still unknown. The sample comprised PBMCs or a T cell subset sorted from them (not recorded which). The sequence was obtained from an adult woman who had mild COVID-19 (a few samples of this study predate the infection). Cell type and time point are not known. The gene calls are TRBV13 and TRBJ2-1; 11 bases match TRBD2. CDR3 loop: CASCGVAGGNEQFF. The CDR3 DNA reads as TGTGCCAGCTGTGGGGTAGCGGGAGGGAATGAGCAGTTCTTC.